Listed below are T cell receptor beta chains from one sample, sequenced in a study of blood T cell repertoires in COVID-19. Measured with immunoSEQ multiplex PCR; TCRdb has only the in-frame clones, and not every one. This sample has a few hundred thousand clones, with about 83% found just once. Sequenced input: PBMCs or T cells enriched from blood (not recorded which). The source is a woman in her forties or fifties who had recovered from COVID-19. Each CDR3 is given with its conserved first and last residue. Each record gives: clone size, J gene, D gene, V gene, CDR3 DNA, CDR3 protein. A D gene is named only where the DNA matches it firmly. Not all rows give a size; the values are once, few, many and, for expanded clones, a class.

size: -; J: TRBJ1-4; D: -; V: TRBV7-2; DNA: TGTGCCAGCAGCTTAAATACTGGGCGAGAAAAACTGTTTTTT; CDR3: CASSLNTGREKLFF
size: -; J: TRBJ1-3; D: TRBD1; V: TRBV28; DNA: TGTGCCAGCAGCCCGGGGACAGCACGTATTGGAAACACCATATATTTT; CDR3: CASSPGTARIGNTIYF
size: -; J: TRBJ2-1; D: -; V: TRBV28; DNA: TGTGCCAGCAGTTTCTTCAGGGTATCCTACAATGAGCAGTTCTTC; CDR3: CASSFFRVSYNEQFF
size: few; J: TRBJ1-2; D: -; V: TRBV7-2; DNA: TGTGCCAGCAGCTTCGACGGAGGCAACTATGGCTACACCTTC; CDR3: CASSFDGGNYGYTF
size: -; J: TRBJ1-1; D: -; V: TRBV4-1; DNA: TGCGCCAGCAGCCAAGATGAAACTCTAGAGGGTGAAGCTTTCTTT; CDR3: CASSQDETLEGEAFF
size: -; J: TRBJ2-7; D: TRBD2; V: TRBV7-9; DNA: TGTGCCAGCAGTTCCGATAAACGACTAGCGCAGACCTACGAGCAGTACTTC; CDR3: CASSSDKRLAQTYEQYF
size: -; J: TRBJ1-1; D: TRBD1; V: TRBV6-6; DNA: TGTGCCAGCAGTTCGGCCAGGGGGCAGATGGGTGAAGCTTTCTTT; CDR3: CASSSARGQMGEAFF
size: -; J: TRBJ1-6; D: -; V: TRBV7-9; DNA: TGTGCCAGCAGACCCGGCGGACACCTCAGCTCCTATAATTCACCCCTCCACTTT; CDR3: CASRPGGHLSSYNSPLHF
size: few; J: TRBJ1-2; D: -; V: TRBV27; DNA: TGTGCCAGCAGTCCGGAGGGGGGGTCCAAGGGCTACACCTTC; CDR3: CASSPEGGSKGYTF
size: -; J: TRBJ1-6; D: -; V: TRBV6-1; DNA: TGTGCCAGCAGTGAAATTGAGCGGGTGACTTCACCCCTCCACTTT; CDR3: CASSEIERVTSPLHF
size: -; J: TRBJ2-2; D: TRBD1; V: TRBV11-3; DNA: TGTGCCAGCAGCCGGGACAGGGGGCTGGACACCGGGGAGCTGTTTTTT; CDR3: CASSRDRGLDTGELFF
size: -; J: TRBJ1-2; D: TRBD1; V: TRBV3-1/TRBV3-2; DNA: TGTGCCAGCAGCTCCAGCCTGGGGACAGGGGGAAGGAACTATGGCTACACCTTC; CDR3: CASSSSLGTGGRNYGYTF
size: -; J: TRBJ1-6; D: -; V: TRBV7-2; DNA: TGTGCCAGCAGCACACCTGGTCGGGTTTCACCCCTCCACTTT; CDR3: CASSTPGRVSPLHF
size: -; J: TRBJ2-1; D: -; V: TRBV4-1; DNA: TGCGCCAGCAGCCATACGGACAATGAGCAGTTCTTC; CDR3: CASSHTDNEQFF
size: -; J: TRBJ1-4; D: TRBD1; V: TRBV18; DNA: TGTGCCAGCTCATCAGAACAGGGGAGTAATGAAAAACTGTTTTTT; CDR3: CASSSEQGSNEKLFF
size: -; J: TRBJ1-5; D: -; V: TRBV20-1; DNA: TGCAGTGCTAGTAGGGGCACTCACCAGCCCCAGCATTTT; CDR3: CSASRGTHQPQHF
size: -; J: TRBJ2-3; D: -; V: TRBV10-3; DNA: TGTGCCATCAGCAAAGGGACAACCGCCCGGGATACGCAGTATTTT; CDR3: CAISKGTTARDTQYF
size: -; J: TRBJ2-7; D: -; V: TRBV6-5; DNA: TGTGCCAGCAGTTACTCAGGCGGTGCTGCCTACGAGCAGTACTTC; CDR3: CASSYSGGAAYEQYF